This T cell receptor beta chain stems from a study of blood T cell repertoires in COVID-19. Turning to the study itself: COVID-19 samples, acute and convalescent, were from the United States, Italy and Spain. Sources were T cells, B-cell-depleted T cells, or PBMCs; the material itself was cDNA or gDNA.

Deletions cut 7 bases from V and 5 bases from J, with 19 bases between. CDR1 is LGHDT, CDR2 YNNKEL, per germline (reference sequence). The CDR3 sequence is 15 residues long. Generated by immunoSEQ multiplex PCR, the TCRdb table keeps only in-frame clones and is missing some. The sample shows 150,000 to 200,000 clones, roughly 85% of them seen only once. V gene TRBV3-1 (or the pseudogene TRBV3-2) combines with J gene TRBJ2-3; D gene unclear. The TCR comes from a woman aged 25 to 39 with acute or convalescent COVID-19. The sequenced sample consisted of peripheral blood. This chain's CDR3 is CASTPTQFTVDTQYF. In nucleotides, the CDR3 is TGTGCCAGCACCCCTACCCAATTTACGGTAGATACGCAGTATTTT.